This T cell receptor beta chain appears in the sequencing data of a study of shared clonotypes between healthy human individuals. Whole-study findings and limits: Non-shared clonotypes had lower generation probabilities than clonotypes shared by all four sorted-subset donors.

Concerning this clone itself: Its antigen remains unidentified.

Germline CDR1 MGHRA, CDR2 YSYEKL. The CDR3 runs 16 residues. The trim removed 1 base at V and 3 bases at J, leaving 3 bases unmatched. Generated by immunoSEQ multiplex PCR, the TCRdb table keeps only in-frame clones and is missing some. This table holds some 2,000,000 clones, 95% found once. The sequence came from a young man in good health. The chain joins TRBV4-1 to TRBJ2-5, with 12 bases identical to TRBD2. Material: naive CD4+ T cells sorted from blood. The subset is: CD45RA+ positively selected. The CDR3 sequence is CASSQARTSGEETQYF. CDR3 sequence (DNA): TGCGCCAGCAGCCAAGCTCGGACTAGCGGGGAAGAGACCCAGTACTTC.